Below, 30 T cell receptor beta chains from the same sample are listed, as sequenced in a study of Graves' ophthalmopathy and Graves' hyperthyroidism. As the template, RNA transcripts were used to amplify TCR beta CDR3 regions. Scientists carried out first-round RT-PCR using HTBI primers and then a second-round multiplex PCR. TCRdb passed the multiplex PCR reads through MiXCR, listing each CDR3 protein once. The table shows about 660,000 distinct CDR3 sequences, with about 40% occurring only once. Sequencing input: peripheral blood. These TCRs come from an adult man with Graves' ophthalmopathy.

This chain uses TRBV2 with TRBJ2-5; D unclear. Near its end, the DNA agrees better with TRBJ2-1, so the J call may be wrong. This CDR3 is built from 10 residues. Germline V lookup: CDR1 SNHLY, CDR2 FYNNEI. CDR3 protein: CASRAVEQFF. The CDR3 DNA sequence: TGTGCCAGCCGTGCGGTTGAGCAGTTCTTC.

The rearrangement joins TRBV19 to TRBJ1-2; D gene uncertain. This CDR3 comprises 13 residues. V gave up 5 bases and J gave up 8 bases, with 15 bases separating them. Germline V gene sequence: CDR1 LNHDA, CDR2 SQIVND (reference sequence). In DNA, the CDR3 is TGTGCCAGTAGTGCCGGGGAGCGAGGGGGCTACACCTTC. This translates into CASSAGERGGYTF.

This clonotype came up many times. This rearrangement joins TRBV5-1 to TRBJ1-6, with 9 bases aligning to TRBD1. Germline V gene lookup returns CDR1 SGHRS and CDR2 YFSETQ. This CDR3 comprises 14 residues. V was pared by 3 bases and J by 12 bases, with 7 bases of the junction left unmatched. As DNA, the CDR3 is TGCGCCAGCAGCTCCTCGGGACAGGGTCGACCCCTCCACTTT. Its protein is CASSSSGQGRPLHF. Combining the CDR3 with reference TRBV5-1 and TRBJ1-6 gives the whole variable domain KAGVTQTPRYLIKTRGQQVTLSCSPISGHRSVSWYQQTPGQGLQFLFEYFSETQRNKGNFPGRFSGRQFSNSRSEMNVSTLELGDSALYLCASSSSGQGRPLHFGNGTRLTVT.

A note on this clonotype: A read error may be the cause here, since a much bigger clone is one base away. The chain has TRBV7-9 and TRBJ2-7, with 9 bases fitting TRBD2. The length of the CDR3 is 17 residues. Trimming removed 5 bases from V and 1 base from J; junction bases left unmatched: 12. Germline V CDR1 and CDR2: SEHNR, FQNEAQ (reference sequence). CDR3 region: CASSRSGGRAGSYEQYF. CDR3 nucleotides: TGTGCCAGCAGCAGGTCGGGCGGGAGGGCCGGGTCCTACGAGCAGTACTTC.

The chain employs TRBV4-3 and TRBJ2-5; 13 nucleotides agree with TRBD2. Trimming cost V 0 bases and J 6 bases; bases outside gene matches: 1. Germline V CDR1 and CDR2: LGHNA, YSLEER. There are 15 residues in the CDR3. CDR3 nucleotide sequence: TGCGCCAGCAGCCAAGACGGGACTAGCGGGAAGACCCAGTACTTC. It is translated as CASSQDGTSGKTQYF.

This sequence joins TRBV29-1 and TRBJ1-2, with 10 bases fitting TRBD1. The CDR3 is made up of 11 amino acids. V lost 7 bases, J lost 7 bases, and 3 bases stayed unmatched. CDR1 is SQVTM, CDR2 ANQGSEA, per germline. The CDR3 DNA reads TGCAGCGAGGGACAGGGGTTTGGCTACACCTTC. Protein sequence: CSEGQGFGYTF.

This chain uses TRBV3-1 with TRBJ1-2; D is perhaps TRBD1 (5 bases). Between the trimmed V and J ends, which lost 1 base and 1 base, there was a span of 13 bases. This CDR3 spans 16 amino acids. Germline values: CDR1 LGHDT, CDR2 YNNKEL (reference sequence). CDR3: CASSQGGTGYNYGYTF. The CDR3 nucleotides read TGTGCCAGCAGCCAAGGGGGAACAGGATATAACTATGGCTACACCTTC.

This clonotype has ten or more counts. The chain uses TRBV29-1 and TRBJ1-3; D not certain. Germline CDR1 is SQVTM and CDR2 is ANQGSEA. The CDR3 loop spans 13 amino acids. The V gene lost 4 bases and the J gene lost 3 bases, with 10 bases spanning the gap. In DNA, the CDR3 is TGCAGCGTTGCTGAGGGTTTTGGAAACACCATATATTTT. Translating it yields CSVAEGFGNTIYF.

With regard to this clonotype: The conserved phenylalanine or tryptophan normally closing the CDR3 is absent here, so this likely arose from a read error. V is TRBV10-3 and J is TRBJ2-2, with 9 positions matching TRBD1. In germline, CDR1 is ENHRY, CDR2 SYGVKD. The CDR3 has 14 residues. The chain's CDR3 is CAISARTGAGGLFL. CDR3 sequence (DNA): TGTGCCATCAGCGCCCGGACAGGGGCCGGGGGGCTGTTTTTA.

This clonotype was detected many times. The gene calls are TRBV6-1 and TRBJ1-2; D is uncertain. Between the trimmed V and J ends, which lost 0 bases and 8 bases, there was a span of 7 bases. CDR1 is MNHNS and CDR2 is SASEGT in the germline V gene. The CDR3 sequence is 12 residues long. DNA of the CDR3: TGTGCCAGCAGTGAAGCGACGGAAGGCTACACCTTC. Translated, it gives CASSEATEGYTF.

The chain links TRBV10-3 to TRBJ2-5, with D perhaps assigned TRBD1 or TRBD2 (6 bases each). This CDR3 contains 14 residues. V dropped 7 bases and J dropped 5 bases, with 17 bases sitting between them. Germline lookup yields CDR1 ENHRY and CDR2 SYGVKD. The DNA of the CDR3 is TGTGCCATCACGGGCGGGACACAAGGGGAGACCCAGTACTTC. Residues: CAITGGTQGETQYF.

This clonotype was seen a few times. The rearrangement links TRBV7-7 to TRBJ2-5; 12 bases match TRBD2. The CDR3 is 15 residues long. Germline CDR1 reads SSHAT; CDR2 reads FNYEAQ (reference sequence). The CDR3 DNA sequence: TGTGCTAGCCGCCTAGCGGGAGGGGCTCAAGAGACCCAGTACTTC. This translates into CASRLAGGAQETQYF. Using reference TRBV7-7 and TRBJ2-5 for the parts outside the CDR3, the full variable domain is GAGVSQSPRYKVTKRGQDVTLRCDPISSHATLYWYQQALGQGPEFLTYFNYEAQPDKSGLPSDRFSAERPEGSISTLTIQRTEQRDSAMYRCASRLAGGAQETQYFGPGTRLLVL.

This rearrangement joins TRBV2 to TRBJ1-6; unclear D gene. The CDR3 is 16 residues long. Trimming took 6 bases from V and 0 from J, leaving 12 bases between them. Germline CDR1 and CDR2: SNHLY and FYNNEI. CDR3 sequence (DNA): TGTGCCAGCAGCCGTAACATCGGCTCCTATAATTCACCCCTCCACTTT. This translates into CASSRNIGSYNSPLHF.

At least ten counts were recorded for this clonotype. CDR3 sequence reads: CASGHRDVGEKLFF. CDR3 in DNA: TGTGCCAGCGGACACCGGGACGTGGGCGAAAAACTGTTTTTT. V is TRBV11-2 and J is TRBJ1-4, with D possibly TRBD1 on 5 matching bases. Germline CDR1 is SGHAT and CDR2 is FQNNGV. The CDR3 runs 14 residues. V lost 8 bases and J lost 8, with 18 bases in between.

The chain combines TRBV7-8 with TRBJ2-7, with 8 bases lining up with TRBD2. The J segment lost 3 bases and the V segment lost 0 bases, leaving 4 bases of the junction unmatched. The CDR3 covers 15 residues. Germline CDR1 SGHVS, CDR2 FQNEAQ. The chain's CDR3 is CASSLAYSGGYEQYF. CDR3 DNA: TGTGCCAGCAGCTTAGCGTACAGCGGGGGCTACGAGCAGTACTTC. Full variable domain (outside the CDR3, taken from reference TRBV7-8 and TRBJ2-7): GAGVSQSPRYKVAKRGQDVALRCDPISGHVSLFWYQQALGQGPEFLTYFQNEAQLDKSGLPSDRFFAERPEGSVSTLKIQRTQQEDSAVYLCASSLAYSGGYEQYFGPGTRLTVT.

The V gene is TRBV30, the J gene TRBJ2-7; no reliable D call. Germline-derived CDR1 and CDR2 are GTSNPN and SVGIG (reference sequence). This CDR3 contains 11 residues. V lost 6 bases, J lost 3 bases, and 9 bases lay in between. CDR3 sequence reads: CACSDNYEQYF. As DNA, the CDR3 is TGTGCCTGCTCTGATAACTACGAGCAGTACTTC.

This clonotype was detected ten times or more. CDR3 in DNA: TGTGCCAGTAGTACCAACGACAGGCGCAATCAGCCCCAGCATTTT. Residues: CASSTNDRRNQPQHF. The chain combines TRBV19 with TRBJ1-5; TRBD1 might be the D (6 bases). Germline V gene lookup returns CDR1 LNHDA and CDR2 SQIVND (reference sequence). The germline V and J ends were trimmed by 4 bases and 2 bases, with 12 bases remaining between them. The length of the CDR3 is 15 residues. The entire variable domain, with the rest obtained from reference TRBV19 and TRBJ1-5, is as follows: DGGITQSPKYLFRKEGQNVTLSCEQNLNHDAMYWYRQDPGQGLRLIYYSQIVNDFQKGDIAEGYSVSREKKESFPLTVTSAQKNPTAFYLCASSTNDRRNQPQHFGDGTRLSIL.

This clonotype appeared many times. The V gene is TRBV15, the J gene TRBJ1-5; D may be TRBD1 (6 bases). V lost 5 bases and J 5 bases, leaving 13 bases between the germline ends. Germline V gene sequence: CDR1 LNHNV, CDR2 YYDKDF (reference sequence). The CDR3 is made up of 14 amino acids. The CDR3: CATSLTGQHQPQHF. The CDR3 coding sequence is TGTGCCACCAGCCTGACAGGACAGCATCAGCCCCAGCATTTT.

This rearrangement joins TRBV12-3 or TRBV12-4 to TRBJ1-2; the D is unclear. Trimming pared 2 bases from V and 4 bases from J, leaving 8 bases between. This CDR3 has 13 residues. Here the CDR3 reads CASSLYQIYGYTF. CDR3 sequence (DNA): TGTGCCAGCAGTTTATACCAGATCTATGGCTACACCTTC.

This chain connects TRBV15 to TRBJ1-5; no clear D. The length of the CDR3 is 14 residues. Between the trimmed V and J ends, which lost 0 bases and 11 bases, there was a span of 14 bases. Germline assignment: CDR1 LNHNV and CDR2 YYDKDF (reference sequence). CDR3 nucleotide sequence: TGTGCCACCAGCAGAGAGAGGGCCACGGAGACCCAGCATTTT. It translates to CATSRERATETQHF.

A remark on this clonotype: This could be a read error, since a much larger clone is one nucleotide away. The rearrangement joins TRBV9 to TRBJ2-6; TRBD1 aligns across 7 bases. This CDR3 region has 18 residues. Germline-derived CDR1 and CDR2 are SGDLS and YYNGEE. DNA of the CDR3: TGTGTCAGCAGCGCAACAGGGGTTTCCCTGGTTGGGGCCAACGTCCTGACTTTC. Amino acids: CVSSATGVSLVGANVLTF.

This clonotype was seen just once. The J gene is TRBJ2-5, the V gene TRBV15, with D maybe TRBD2 (5 bases). The V and J ends lost 5 bases and 4 bases respectively, with 20 bases between them. This CDR3 has 16 residues. Looked up from germline, CDR1 is LNHNV and CDR2 is YYDKDF (reference sequence). CDR3 sequence (DNA): TGTGCCACCAGCGGCGGGTCCCTAGCAGTGGGAGAGACCCAGTACTTC. Translation: CATSGGSLAVGETQYF.

This clonotype has a count of ten or more. The chain carries TRBV7-9 and TRBJ2-7; D remains ambiguous. The germline V and J ends were trimmed by 7 bases and 3 bases, with 16 bases remaining between them. The CDR3 runs 14 residues. Germline V gene data show CDR1 as SEHNR and CDR2 as FQNEAQ (reference sequence). The CDR3 DNA follows: TGTGCCAGCACCACGACGCCCAGGAGCTACGAGCAGTACTTC. Protein product: CASTTTPRSYEQYF.

The chain combines TRBV28 with TRBJ2-7, with TRBD1 as a possible D gene (6 bases). This CDR3 region has 15 residues. V was cut by 6 bases and J by 0 bases, with 15 bases left in between. Per germline, CDR1 MDHEN and CDR2 SYDVKM. In DNA, the CDR3 is TGTGCCAGCAGCAAGACAGGATTCTTCTCCTACGAGCAGTACTTC. Its translation: CASSKTGFFSYEQYF.

There are many counts of this clonotype. The genes are TRBV10-3 and TRBJ2-7, with a possible D match to TRBD2 (6 bases). CDR1 ENHRY and CDR2 SYGVKD come from the germline V gene. V was shortened by 3 bases and J by 3 bases, with 12 bases between the two germline ends. This CDR3 is 14 amino acids long. The CDR3 DNA is TGTGCCATCAGTGACGGGGGTTCCCGCTACGAGCAGTACTTC. It translates to CAISDGGSRYEQYF.

This chain connects TRBV29-1 to TRBJ1-4; D perhaps matches TRBD1 (5 bases). The germline V gene has CDR1 SQVTM and CDR2 ANQGSEA. Trimming stripped 6 bases from V and 6 bases from J, with 14 bases between. The CDR3 has 13 amino acids. The CDR3: CSVEVGGDEKLFF. CDR3 coding DNA: TGCAGCGTCGAGGTTGGGGGGGATGAAAAACTGTTTTTT.

The CDR3: CASSLTQGPTYEQYF. CDR3 in DNA: TGTGCCAGCAGCTTAACCCAGGGGCCCACCTACGAGCAGTACTTC. V and J are TRBV7-9 and TRBJ2-7; D is possibly TRBD1 (6 bases). V was trimmed by 2 bases and J by 2 bases, leaving 13 bases between them. The germline CDR1 and CDR2 sequences are SEHNR and FQNEAQ (reference sequence). The CDR3 extends over 15 amino acids.

The V and J genes are TRBV2 and TRBJ1-6; unclear D gene. With 5 bases removed from V and 0 bases from J, the gap between germline ends came to 11 bases. The length of the CDR3 is 16 residues. Germline assignment: CDR1 SNHLY and CDR2 FYNNEI. The CDR3 region is CASSPQAGSYNSPLHF. The CDR3 DNA follows: TGTGCCAGCAGTCCTCAGGCGGGCTCCTATAATTCACCCCTCCACTTT.

This clonotype was detected many times. The rearrangement uses TRBV10-3 and TRBJ1-2, with a possible D match to TRBD1 (5 bases). CDR3 size: 12 residues. With 10 bases removed from V and 5 bases from J, the gap between germline ends came to 14 bases. Per germline, CDR1 ENHRY and CDR2 SYGVKD. The CDR3, as DNA: TGTGCCAGCAGCGACAGAAGATATGGCTACACCTTC. It is translated as CASSDRRYGYTF.

This clonotype was detected ten times or more. The chain has TRBV2 and TRBJ1-2; perhaps TRBD1 as D (5 bases). The ends were cut back, 7 bases at V and 5 bases at J, with 17 bases in the middle. Germline V gene data show CDR1 as SNHLY and CDR2 as FYNNEI. The CDR3 is 14 residues long. The DNA of the CDR3 is TGTGCCAGCACCACGACACGGGGGGGATATGGCTACACCTTC. Protein product: CASTTTRGGYGYTF. Combining the CDR3 with reference TRBV2 and TRBJ1-2 gives the whole variable domain EPEVTQTPSHQVTQMGQEVILRCVPISNHLYFYWYRQILGQKVEFLVSFYNNEISEKSEIFDDQFSVERPDGSNFTLKIRSTKLEDSAMYFCASTTTRGGYGYTFGSGTRLTVV.